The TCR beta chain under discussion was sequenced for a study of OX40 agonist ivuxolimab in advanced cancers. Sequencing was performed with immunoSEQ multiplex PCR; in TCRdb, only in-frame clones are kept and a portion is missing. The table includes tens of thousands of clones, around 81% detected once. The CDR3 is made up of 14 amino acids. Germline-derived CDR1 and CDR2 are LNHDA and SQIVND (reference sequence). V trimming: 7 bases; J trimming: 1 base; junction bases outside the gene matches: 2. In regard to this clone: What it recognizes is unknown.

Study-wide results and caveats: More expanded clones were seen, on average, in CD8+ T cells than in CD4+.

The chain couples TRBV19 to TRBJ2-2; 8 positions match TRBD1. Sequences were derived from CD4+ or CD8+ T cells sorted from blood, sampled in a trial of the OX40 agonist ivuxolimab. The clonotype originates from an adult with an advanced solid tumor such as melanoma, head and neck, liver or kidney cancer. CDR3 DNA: TGTGCCAGTACCGGGACAGGGAACACCGGGGAGCTGTTTTTT. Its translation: CASTGTGNTGELFF.